Listed here are 30 T cell receptor beta chains from one sample, sequenced in a study of T-cell memory formation after mild COVID-19. A single record per CDR3 protein comes from TCRdb applying MiXCR to the 5' RACE reads. The sample holds hundreds of thousands of distinct CDR3 sequences, under 25% seen once. Sample: PBMCs or a T cell subset sorted from them (not recorded which). The receptor source for this set is a man younger than 35 who had mild COVID-19 (a few samples of this study predate the infection). Cell type and time point are not known.

This clonotype was detected only a few times. This rearrangement joins TRBV7-9 to TRBJ1-5; 8 bases agree with TRBD1. Germline CDR1 is SEHNR and CDR2 is FQNEAQ (reference sequence). The CDR3 loop spans 17 amino acids. V shed 5 bases and J 3 bases; nucleotides not matched to a gene: 12. The CDR3 is CASSLETGDYPNQPQHF. The CDR3 coding sequence is TGTGCCAGCAGCCTCGAGACAGGGGACTACCCCAATCAGCCCCAGCATTTT.

The J gene is TRBJ2-1, the V gene TRBV7-2; 10 bases are shared with TRBD2. Germline V gives CDR1 SGHTA, CDR2 FQGNSA. This CDR3 spans 16 amino acids. J lost 5 bases, V lost 5 bases, and 9 bases had no gene match. The CDR3 DNA follows: TGTGCCAGCAGCCGCCCACTAGCGGGACCGCACAATGAGCAGTTCTTC. It codes for CASSRPLAGPHNEQFF. Supplemented by reference TRBV7-2 and TRBJ2-1, the full variable domain reads GAGVSQSPSNKVTEKGKDVELRCDPISGHTALYWYRQSLGQGLEFLIYFQGNSAPDKSGLPSDRFSAERTGGSVSTLTIQRTQQEDSAVYLCASSRPLAGPHNEQFFGPGTRLTVL.

V usage is TRBV5-6 and J usage is TRBJ2-5, with D perhaps TRBD1 (7 bases). Looked up from germline, CDR1 is SGHDT and CDR2 is YYEEEE. The CDR3 has 19 amino acids. V lost 1 base and J lost 2, with 24 bases in between. The CDR3 is CASSLSSGTVAAGQETQYF. The CDR3 DNA is TGTGCCAGCAGCTTGTCATCCGGGACAGTAGCGGCGGGTCAAGAGACCCAGTACTTC.

This chain uses TRBV18 with TRBJ1-1; a weak D match, TRBD1 (5 bases). CDR1 and CDR2 from the germline V gene are KGHSH and LQKENI. V was trimmed by 5 bases and J by 5 bases, leaving 18 bases between them. The CDR3 extends over 15 amino acids. The CDR3 nucleotides read TGTGCCAGCTCAGACCAGGGAACCACGTGGACTGAAGCTTTCTTT. Amino acid sequence: CASSDQGTTWTEAFF.

The rearrangement links TRBV18 to TRBJ1-5; tentative D call: TRBD1 (6 bases). The CDR3 has 14 amino acids. Between the trimmed V and J ends, which lost 2 bases and 6 bases, there was a span of 11 bases. Germline CDR1 reads KGHSH; CDR2 reads LQKENI. CDR3 nucleotides: TGTGCCAGCTCACCAGCCAGGACAGTTCAGCCCCAGCATTTT. It is translated as CASSPARTVQPQHF. The whole variable domain, remainder taken from reference TRBV18 and TRBJ1-5, is NAGVMQNPRHLVRRRGQEARLRCSPMKGHSHVYWYRQLPEEGLKFMVYLQKENIIDESGMPKERFSAEFPKEGPSILRIQQVVRGDSAAYFCASSPARTVQPQHFGDGTRLSIL.

The chain has TRBV29-1 and TRBJ1-4; 7 nucleotides match TRBD1. CDR1 and CDR2 from the germline V gene are SQVTM and ANQGSEA. This CDR3 is 12 amino acids long. The trim removed 5 bases at V and 8 bases at J, leaving 5 bases unmatched. In DNA form, the CDR3 reads TGCAGCGTTCGGGCAGGGGGAGAAAAACTGTTTTTT. It is translated as CSVRAGGEKLFF.

The chain uses TRBV28 and TRBJ2-7; D not certain. The CDR3 has 14 residues. Germline values: CDR1 MDHEN, CDR2 SYDVKM. Trimming left V 3 bases short and J 2 bases short, with 11 bases between. CDR3 DNA: TGTGCCAGCAGTTTGGGGTTCGTCCCCTACGAGCAGTACTTC. Protein product: CASSLGFVPYEQYF. Full variable domain (outside the CDR3, taken from reference TRBV28 and TRBJ2-7): DVKVTQSSRYLVKRTGEKVFLECVQDMDHENMFWYRQDPGLGLRLIYFSYDVKMKEKGDIPEGYSVSREKKERFSLILESASTNQTSMYLCASSLGFVPYEQYFGPGTRLTVT.

The J gene is TRBJ2-2, the V gene TRBV20-1; TRBD1 or TRBD2 may be the D gene (5 bases each). The CDR3 spans 12 residues. CDR1 DFQATT and CDR2 SNEGSKA come from the germline V gene (reference sequence). The germline V and J ends were trimmed by 5 bases and 6 bases, with 10 bases remaining between them. The CDR3 DNA follows: TGCAGTGCTGGAATGGGGGCCGGGGAGCTGTTTTTT. It encodes CSAGMGAGELFF.

This chain uses TRBV7-2 with TRBJ1-6, with D possibly being TRBD1 (6 bases). The V and J ends lost 0 bases and 0 bases respectively, with 9 bases between them. The germline V gene has CDR1 SGHTA and CDR2 FQGNSA. This CDR3 has 17 residues. CDR3 protein: CASSLAQGFSYNSPLHF. In DNA, the CDR3 is TGTGCCAGCAGCTTAGCGCAGGGGTTCTCCTATAATTCACCCCTCCACTTT.

V usage is TRBV2 and J usage is TRBJ2-5; 8 bases match TRBD2. The junction had 7 bases not matched to a gene; V was cut back by 8 bases and J by 5 bases. The germline CDR1 and CDR2 sequences are SNHLY and FYNNEI. The CDR3 extends over 13 amino acids. The CDR3 nucleotides read TGTGCCAGCGGAGATAGCGGGGCGGAGACCCAGTACTTC. It specifies CASGDSGAETQYF. The entire variable domain, with the rest obtained from reference TRBV2 and TRBJ2-5, is as follows: EPEVTQTPSHQVTQMGQEVILRCVPISNHLYFYWYRQILGQKVEFLVSFYNNEISEKSEIFDDQFSVERPDGSNFTLKIRSTKLEDSAMYFCASGDSGAETQYFGPGTRLLVL.

V is TRBV5-4 and J is TRBJ2-5, with TRBD2 as a possible D gene (5 bases). V gave up 1 base and J gave up 5 bases, with 12 bases separating them. CDR1 and CDR2 from the germline V gene are SGHNT and YYREEE (reference sequence). The CDR3 spans 14 residues. The CDR3 sequence is CASSLMDSVETQYF. In DNA, the CDR3 is TGTGCCAGCAGCTTGATGGACTCTGTGGAGACCCAGTACTTC.

The chain joins TRBV4-1 to TRBJ2-3; D is uncertain. Germline values: CDR1 MGHRA, CDR2 YSYEKL. The germline V and J ends were trimmed by 2 bases and 4 bases, with 7 bases remaining between them. This CDR3 has 13 amino acids. As DNA, the CDR3 is TGCGCCAGCAGCCAAACAATGGCAGATACGCAGTATTTT. The encoded protein is CASSQTMADTQYF.

V is TRBV4-1 and J is TRBJ2-5, with 12 nucleotides matching TRBD2. The germline V gene has CDR1 MGHRA and CDR2 YSYEKL. Germline trimming cut 4 bases from V and 5 bases from J; bases unmatched to any gene: 11. CDR3 length: 17 residues. The CDR3 DNA is TGCGCCAGCAGCCCACCGGCTAGCGGGGGGGCAGGGGAGACCCAGTACTTC. Its translation: CASSPPASGGAGETQYF.

This clonotype was detected only a few times. This chain joins TRBV20-1 and TRBJ2-2, with D maybe TRBD1 (5 bases). The CDR3 totals 12 residues. Germline values: CDR1 DFQATT, CDR2 SNEGSKA (reference sequence). V gave up 3 bases and J gave up 6 bases, with 8 bases separating them. CDR3 DNA: TGCAGTGCTAGTTCAGGGCCCGGGGAGCTGTTTTTT. Translating gives CSASSGPGELFF.

The genes are TRBV6-5 and TRBJ2-1; TRBD1 is a possible D gene (5 bases). V lost 8 bases and J lost 10, with 24 bases in between. The CDR3 loop spans 15 amino acids. Germline V gene data show CDR1 as MNHEY and CDR2 as SVGAGI. The CDR3 coding sequence is TGTGCCAGCGGAAGGACAAACCGGAACACTGGGGAGCAGTTCTTC. This translates into CASGRTNRNTGEQFF.

The J gene is TRBJ1-5, the V gene TRBV12-3 or TRBV12-4; D is uncertain. CDR3 length: 15 residues. The V end was cut by 5 bases, the J end by 0 bases, with 11 bases between. CDR3 in amino acids: CASSPARYSNQPQHF. CDR3 sequence (DNA): TGTGCCAGCAGTCCCGCCAGGTATAGCAATCAGCCCCAGCATTTT.

This clonotype has a handful of counts. The chain employs TRBV2 and TRBJ1-1; 8 bases fit TRBD1. Trimming removed 8 bases from V and 5 bases from J; junction bases left unmatched: 7. This CDR3 is 13 amino acids long. Germline CDR1 is SNHLY and CDR2 is FYNNEI. This CDR3 reads CASLGQGWTEAFF. The CDR3 DNA follows: TGTGCCAGCCTAGGACAGGGTTGGACTGAAGCTTTCTTT.

Comments on this clonotype: The junction does not match germline at one end; this may be a read error. The genes are TRBV2 and TRBJ2-5; D gene ambiguous. The germline CDR1 and CDR2 sequences are SNHLY and FYNNEI. CDR3 length: 11 residues. CDR3 bases: TGTGCCAGCATTGAAACGGAGACCCAGTACTTC. This translates into CASIETETQYF.

V is TRBV4-3 and J is TRBJ2-5, with 7 bases fitting TRBD1. The CDR3 is made up of 14 amino acids. Losses at the gene ends were 4 bases for V and 4 bases for J; bases not matched to a gene: 6. Germline V gene lookup returns CDR1 LGHNA and CDR2 YSLEER. The CDR3 sequence is CASSLDRFAETQYF. CDR3 DNA: TGCGCCAGCAGCCTGGACAGGTTCGCAGAGACCCAGTACTTC.

The chain carries TRBV7-9 and TRBJ2-3; tentative D call: TRBD1 (6 bases). Germline CDR1 reads SEHNR; CDR2 reads FQNEAQ (reference sequence). The CDR3 is 13 residues long. Between the trimmed V and J ends, which lost 3 bases and 5 bases, there was a span of 9 bases. CDR3 residues: CASSLDSRDTQYF. The CDR3 DNA follows: TGTGCCAGCAGCTTGGACAGTAGAGATACGCAGTATTTT.

The chain couples TRBV30 to TRBJ1-6, with D unclear. This CDR3 comprises 13 residues. The germline CDR1 and CDR2 sequences are GTSNPN and SVGIG (reference sequence). V was shortened by 5 bases and J by 11 bases, with 16 bases between the two germline ends. The chain's CDR3 is CAWADGVSTPLHF. CDR3 nucleotides: TGTGCCTGGGCGGACGGCGTATCGACACCCCTCCACTTT.

This clonotype has just a few counts. The chain employs TRBV6-5 and TRBJ2-4; the D gene is possibly TRBD2 (5 bases). The ends were cut back, 5 bases at V and 8 bases at J, with 22 bases in the middle. CDR1 is MNHEY and CDR2 is SVGAGI in the germline V gene. There are 16 residues in the CDR3. The chain's CDR3 is CASSPRGSRTSDIQYF. The CDR3 DNA reads TGTGCCAGCAGTCCCCGAGGGTCCAGGACCTCAGACATTCAGTACTTC.

This chain connects TRBV5-1 to TRBJ2-2, with D unclear. The V gene lost 1 base and the J gene lost 5 bases, with 9 bases spanning the gap. The CDR3 totals 14 residues. Germline assignment: CDR1 SGHRS and CDR2 YFSETQ. The CDR3 DNA follows: TGCGCCAGCAGCTTGCGGCAGACAACCGGGGAGCTGTTTTTT. Translation gives CASSLRQTTGELFF.

The table lists this clonotype with a few counts. The chain has TRBV7-9 and TRBJ1-1, with a weak D call TRBD1 (6 bases). V gave up 1 base and J gave up 6 bases, with 15 bases separating them. Germline V gene lookup returns CDR1 SEHNR and CDR2 FQNEAQ (reference sequence). CDR3 length equals 15 residues. The CDR3 loop reads CASSLVSQGLAEAFF. CDR3 coding DNA: TGTGCCAGCAGCTTAGTCTCTCAGGGGTTAGCTGAAGCTTTCTTT.

The chain carries TRBV4-3 and TRBJ2-3, with D tentatively TRBD2 (7 bases). V lost 4 bases and J 0 bases, leaving 17 bases between the germline ends. Germline values: CDR1 LGHNA, CDR2 YSLEER. The CDR3 consists of 17 residues. This CDR3 reads CASSPARGGASTDTQYF. DNA of the CDR3: TGCGCCAGCAGCCCAGCCCGCGGGGGCGCTAGCACAGATACGCAGTATTTT.

This clonotype was observed a few times. The chain carries TRBV7-6 and TRBJ2-5; D is possibly TRBD2 (6 bases). The CDR3 contains 15 residues. Trimming removed 5 bases at V and 5 bases at J, with 18 bases between. Germline V CDR1 and CDR2: SGHVS, FNYEAQ. CDR3 DNA sequence: TGTGCCAGCAGCCTCGAAGCGGGCCCCTTGGAGACCCAGTACTTC. Translated, it gives CASSLEAGPLETQYF. Full variable domain (remainder filled in from reference TRBV7-6 and TRBJ2-5): GAGVSQSPRYKVTKRGQDVALRCDPISGHVSLYWYRQALGQGPEFLTYFNYEAQQDKSGLPNDRFSAERPEGSISTLTIQRTEQRDSAMYRCASSLEAGPLETQYFGPGTRLLVL.

This clonotype was detected ten times or more. The J gene is TRBJ1-1, the V gene TRBV29-1, with D possibly TRBD1 on 6 matching bases. V lost 6 bases, J lost 5 bases, and 13 bases lay in between. Germline V gene data show CDR1 as SQVTM and CDR2 as ANQGSEA. The CDR3 runs 12 residues. The DNA of the CDR3 is TGCAGCGTGAGTACAGGGTTGACTGAAGCTTTCTTT. Translation gives CSVSTGLTEAFF.

The rearrangement links TRBV5-4 to TRBJ2-3; 13 positions agree with TRBD2. J lost 14 bases, V lost 4 bases, and 10 bases had no gene match. Germline V gene lookup returns CDR1 SGHNT and CDR2 YYREEE (reference sequence). This CDR3 is 14 amino acids long. As DNA, the CDR3 is TGTGCCAGCAGCCCCGGGACTAGCGGGGCTCCGGGGTATTTT. Translated, it gives CASSPGTSGAPGYF.

The chain combines TRBV6-1 with TRBJ1-2, with D maybe TRBD1 (6 bases). Germline V gene lookup returns CDR1 MNHNS and CDR2 SASEGT. V was trimmed by 4 bases and J by 8 bases, leaving 20 bases between them. The CDR3 is made up of 15 amino acids. The CDR3 loop is CASSGNRDRLLGYTF. In nucleotides, the CDR3 is TGTGCCAGCAGTGGGAACAGGGATCGGTTGTTAGGCTACACCTTC.

To note about this clonotype: With a much larger clone just one base away, this may be a read error. The chain has TRBV7-7 and TRBJ2-3; D possibly corresponds to TRBD2 (6 bases). The CDR3 has 15 residues. Germline V gene lookup returns CDR1 SSHAT and CDR2 FNYEAQ (reference sequence). CDR3 coding DNA: TGTGCTAGCAGTCCTAGCGAGGAACGCACAGATACGCAGTATTTT. It is translated as CASSPSEERTDTQYF.